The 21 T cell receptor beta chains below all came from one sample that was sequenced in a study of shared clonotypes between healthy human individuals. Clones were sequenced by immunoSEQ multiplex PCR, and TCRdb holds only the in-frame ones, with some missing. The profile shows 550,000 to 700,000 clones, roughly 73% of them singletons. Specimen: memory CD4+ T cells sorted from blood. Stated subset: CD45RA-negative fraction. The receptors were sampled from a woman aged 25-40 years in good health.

The CDR3, as DNA: TGTGCCAGCAGCCAAATCGGACTAGCGGGACGAAGAGGGGAGCTGTTTTTT. This gives the protein CASSQIGLAGRRGELFF. The J gene is TRBJ2-2, the V gene TRBV7-9; 12 bases are shared with TRBD2. Germline V gene lookup returns CDR1 SEHNR and CDR2 FQNEAQ (reference sequence). This CDR3 has 17 amino acids. V shed 5 bases and J 8 bases; nucleotides not matched to a gene: 12.

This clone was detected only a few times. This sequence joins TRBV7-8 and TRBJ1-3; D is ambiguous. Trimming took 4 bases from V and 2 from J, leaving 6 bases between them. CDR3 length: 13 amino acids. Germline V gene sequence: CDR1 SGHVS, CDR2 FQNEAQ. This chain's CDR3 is CASSWNAGNTIYF. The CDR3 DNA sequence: TGTGCCAGCAGCTGGAACGCTGGAAACACCATATATTTT.

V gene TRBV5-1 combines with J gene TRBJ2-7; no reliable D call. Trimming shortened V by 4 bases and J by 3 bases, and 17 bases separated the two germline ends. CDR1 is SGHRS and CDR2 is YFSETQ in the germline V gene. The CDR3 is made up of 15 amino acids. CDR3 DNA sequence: TGCGCCAGCAGCGGAAACAGCCAAACGGGCTACGAGCAGTACTTC. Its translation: CASSGNSQTGYEQYF. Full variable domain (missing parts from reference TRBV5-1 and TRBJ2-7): KAGVTQTPRYLIKTRGQQVTLSCSPISGHRSVSWYQQTPGQGLQFLFEYFSETQRNKGNFPGRFSGRQFSNSRSEMNVSTLELGDSALYLCASSGNSQTGYEQYFGPGTRLTVT.

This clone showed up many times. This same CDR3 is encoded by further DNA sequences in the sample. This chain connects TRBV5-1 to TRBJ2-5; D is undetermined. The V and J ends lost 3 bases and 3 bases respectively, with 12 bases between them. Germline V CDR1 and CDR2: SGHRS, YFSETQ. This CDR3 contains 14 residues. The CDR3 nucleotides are TGCGCCAGCAGCTCGGGCCAGCAAGAAGAGACCCAGTACTTC. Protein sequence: CASSSGQQEETQYF.

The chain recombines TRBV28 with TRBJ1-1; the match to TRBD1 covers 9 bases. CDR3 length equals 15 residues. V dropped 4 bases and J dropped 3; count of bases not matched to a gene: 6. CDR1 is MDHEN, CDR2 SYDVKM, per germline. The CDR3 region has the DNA TGTGCCAGCAGTTCGCAACAGGGGGCCTACACTGAAGCTTTCTTT. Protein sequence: CASSSQQGAYTEAFF. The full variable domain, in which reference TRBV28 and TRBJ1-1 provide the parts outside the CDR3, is DVKVTQSSRYLVKRTGEKVFLECVQDMDHENMFWYRQDPGLGLRLIYFSYDVKMKEKGDIPEGYSVSREKKERFSLILESASTNQTSMYLCASSSQQGAYTEAFFGQGTRLTVV.

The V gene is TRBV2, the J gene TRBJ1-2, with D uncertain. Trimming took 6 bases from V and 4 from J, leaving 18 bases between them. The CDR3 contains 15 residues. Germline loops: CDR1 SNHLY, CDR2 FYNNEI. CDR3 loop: CASSPGKGGTYGYTF. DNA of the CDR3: TGTGCCAGCAGCCCCGGAAAAGGCGGAACCTATGGCTACACCTTC. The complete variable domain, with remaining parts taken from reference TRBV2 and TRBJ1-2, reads EPEVTQTPSHQVTQMGQEVILRCVPISNHLYFYWYRQILGQKVEFLVSFYNNEISEKSEIFDDQFSVERPDGSNFTLKIRSTKLEDSAMYFCASSPGKGGTYGYTFGSGTRLTVV.

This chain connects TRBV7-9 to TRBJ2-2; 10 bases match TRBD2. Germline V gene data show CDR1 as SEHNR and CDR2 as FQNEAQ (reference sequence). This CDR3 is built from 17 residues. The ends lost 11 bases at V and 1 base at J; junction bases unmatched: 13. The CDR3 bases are TGTGCCCTCTTCGGACTAGCGGAAATGAAGAACACCGGGGAGCTGTTTTTT. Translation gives CALFGLAEMKNTGELFF.

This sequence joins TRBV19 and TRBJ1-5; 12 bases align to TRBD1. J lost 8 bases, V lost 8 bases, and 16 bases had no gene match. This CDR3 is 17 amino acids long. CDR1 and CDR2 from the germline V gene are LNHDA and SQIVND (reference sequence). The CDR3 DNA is TGTGCCAGTTCCGCCCCCCGGGACAGGGGGCGGGTAAAGCCCCAGCATTTT. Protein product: CASSAPRDRGRVKPQHF.

The CDR3 DNA reads as TGTGCCAGCAGCTCGGGGCAGGGGCACTATGGCTACACCTTC. Translated, it gives CASSSGQGHYGYTF. The chain joins TRBV7-8 to TRBJ1-2; weak D call: TRBD1 (6 bases). V lost 4 bases, J lost 3 bases, and 12 bases lay in between. Germline CDR1 and CDR2: SGHVS and FQNEAQ. CDR3 length equals 14 residues.

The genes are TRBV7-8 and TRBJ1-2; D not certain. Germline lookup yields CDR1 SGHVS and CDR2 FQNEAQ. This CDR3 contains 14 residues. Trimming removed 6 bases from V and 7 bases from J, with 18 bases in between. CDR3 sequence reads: CASSYLLDSPGYTF. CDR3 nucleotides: TGTGCCAGCAGTTATTTGTTGGACTCCCCTGGCTACACCTTC.

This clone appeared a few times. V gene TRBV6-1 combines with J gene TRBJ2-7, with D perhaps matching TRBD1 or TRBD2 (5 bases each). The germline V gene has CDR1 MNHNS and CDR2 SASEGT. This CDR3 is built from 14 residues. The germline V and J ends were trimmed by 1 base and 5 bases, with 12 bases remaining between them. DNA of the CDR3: TGTGCCAGCAGTGAAGGGGGGTCTTGGGACGAGCAGTACTTC. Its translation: CASSEGGSWDEQYF.

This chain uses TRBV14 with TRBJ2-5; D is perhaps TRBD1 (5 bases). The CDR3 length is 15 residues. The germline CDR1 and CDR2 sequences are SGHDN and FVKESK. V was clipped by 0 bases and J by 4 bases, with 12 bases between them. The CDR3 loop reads CASSQDGRVGETQYF. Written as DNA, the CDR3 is TGTGCCAGCAGCCAAGACGGCAGGGTGGGAGAGACCCAGTACTTC.

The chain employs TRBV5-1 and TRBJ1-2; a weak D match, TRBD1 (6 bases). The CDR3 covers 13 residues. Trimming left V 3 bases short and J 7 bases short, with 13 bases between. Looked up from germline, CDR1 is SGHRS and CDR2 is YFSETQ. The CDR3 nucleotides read TGCGCCAGCAGCTGGGGGCCCGAGAGTGGCTACACCTTC. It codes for CASSWGPESGYTF.

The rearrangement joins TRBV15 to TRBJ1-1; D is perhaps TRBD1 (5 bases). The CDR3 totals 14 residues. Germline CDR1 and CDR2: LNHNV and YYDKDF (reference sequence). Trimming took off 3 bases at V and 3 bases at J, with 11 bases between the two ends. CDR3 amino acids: CATSSAGGYTEAFF. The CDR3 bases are TGTGCCACCAGCAGCGCCGGGGGGTACACTGAAGCTTTCTTT. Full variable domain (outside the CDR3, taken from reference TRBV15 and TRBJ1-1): DAMVIQNPRYQVTQFGKPVTLSCSQTLNHNVMYWYQQKSSQAPKLLFHYYDKDFNNEADTPDNFQSRRPNTSFCFLDIRSPGLGDTAMYLCATSSAGGYTEAFFGQGTRLTVV.

As DNA, the CDR3 is TGCGCCAGCAGTGACGGATCCCCGACTAACTATGGCTACACCTTC. Residues: CASSDGSPTNYGYTF. The rearrangement joins TRBV10-2 to TRBJ1-2; D gene uncertain. V was pared by 3 bases and J by 0 bases, with 11 bases between. Germline assignment: CDR1 WSHSY and CDR2 SAAADI. The CDR3 contains 15 residues.

CDR3 amino acids: CASSLVNTAEQYF. DNA of the CDR3: TGTGCCAGCAGCTTGGTTAACACAGCCGAGCAGTACTTC. The chain carries TRBV5-4 and TRBJ2-7; unclear D gene. Germline CDR1 reads SGHNT; CDR2 reads YYREEE (reference sequence). The CDR3 has 13 amino acids. Trimming removed 0 bases at V and 6 bases at J, with 10 bases between.

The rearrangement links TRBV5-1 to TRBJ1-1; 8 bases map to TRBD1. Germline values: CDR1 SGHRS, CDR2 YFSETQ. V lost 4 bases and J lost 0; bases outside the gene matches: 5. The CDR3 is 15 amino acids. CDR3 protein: CASSPPDRVNTEAFF. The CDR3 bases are TGCGCCAGCAGCCCCCCGGACAGGGTGAACACTGAAGCTTTCTTT.

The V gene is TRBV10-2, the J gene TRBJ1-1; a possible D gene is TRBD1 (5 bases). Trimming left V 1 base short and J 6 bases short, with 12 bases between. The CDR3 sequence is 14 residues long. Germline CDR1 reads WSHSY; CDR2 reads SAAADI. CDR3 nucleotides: TGCGCCAGCAGTGAGTATTTGGGGGGTCCTGAAGCTTTCTTT. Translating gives CASSEYLGGPEAFF.

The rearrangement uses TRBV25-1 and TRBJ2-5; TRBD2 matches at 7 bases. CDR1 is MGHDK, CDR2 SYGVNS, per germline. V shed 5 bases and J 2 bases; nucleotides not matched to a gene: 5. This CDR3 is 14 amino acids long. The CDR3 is CASSRRENQETQYF. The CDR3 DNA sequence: TGTGCCAGCAGTCGGCGGGAGAATCAAGAGACCCAGTACTTC.

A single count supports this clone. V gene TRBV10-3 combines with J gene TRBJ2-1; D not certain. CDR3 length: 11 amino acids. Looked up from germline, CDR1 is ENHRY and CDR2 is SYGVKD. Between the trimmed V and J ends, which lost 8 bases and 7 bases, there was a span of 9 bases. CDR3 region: CAIGVGNEQFF. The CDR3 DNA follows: TGTGCCATCGGAGTGGGTAATGAGCAGTTCTTC.

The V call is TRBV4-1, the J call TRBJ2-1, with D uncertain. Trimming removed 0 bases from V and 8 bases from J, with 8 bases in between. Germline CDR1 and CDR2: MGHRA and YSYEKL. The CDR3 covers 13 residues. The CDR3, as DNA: TGCGCCAGCAGCCAAGAGGAAATAGATGAGCAGTTCTTC. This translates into CASSQEEIDEQFF.